This T cell receptor beta chain was documented in a study of cytomegalovirus exposure and HLA in healthy donors. Points from the study as a whole: Across donors, presence/absence analyses took sequencing depth to be roughly uniform. In a later analysis, TCR beta V- and J-gene trimming showed a link to a missense DCLRE1C variant. The study designated fewer than 200 TCR beta chains cytomegalovirus-associated.

The PCR used 60 Vbeta and 13 Jbeta primers. Libraries were prepared by immunoSEQ multiplex PCR; TCRdb keeps only in-frame clonotypes and omits some of them. The sample carries about 130,000 clones, 74% recorded once. The CDR3 has 16 residues. CDR1 and CDR2 from the germline V gene are MDHEN and SYDVKM. V lost 2 bases and J 1 base, leaving 12 bases between the germline ends. This clone came up once. As yet, its antigen is unknown. The rearrangement joins TRBV28 to TRBJ1-5, with D unclear. The clonotype originates from a man between 18 and 35 years old in good health and CMV-seropositive. Sequenced input: PBMCs. DNA for the CDR3: TGTGCCAGCAGTTTAGAAATATTCGAGAGCAATCAGCCCCAGCATTTT. Protein sequence: CASSLEIFESNQPQHF.